This entry lists 30 T cell receptor beta chains sequenced from one sample in a study of low-dose radiotherapy and immunotherapy resistance in tumors. With TRAV- and TRBV-specific primers, first-strand cDNA was made, covering the alpha and beta chains. The authors ran 15 to 20 PCR cycles to amplify TCRs with a constant-region primer and V-primer adapter. TCRdb redid the calling of the reads with MiXCR, one entry per CDR3 protein. The table shows more than 85,000 distinct CDR3 sequences, with 8% to 10% occurring only once. The time point here: before trial treatment. The sequencing here drew on PBMCs, taken before treatment. The receptor source for this set is a male donor with prostate cancer.

The sample holds many counts of this clonotype. The chain employs TRBV7-3 and TRBJ1-1; possibly TRBD1 for D (6 bases). CDR1 SGHTA and CDR2 FQGTGA come from the germline V gene. Trimming pared 6 bases from V and 1 base from J, leaving 12 bases between. The CDR3 runs to 14 residues. The DNA for the CDR3 is TGTGCCAGCAGTACCGTAGGGGGGAACACTGAAGCTTTCTTT. It translates to CASSTVGGNTEAFF.

This clonotype appeared many times. V and J are TRBV7-9 and TRBJ2-5; no reliable D call. The CDR3 runs to 13 residues. Trimming stripped 5 bases from V and 5 bases from J, with 12 bases between. Germline V gene lookup returns CDR1 SEHNR and CDR2 FQNEAQ (reference sequence). CDR3: CASSERNEETQYF. The CDR3 coding sequence is TGTGCCAGCAGCGAAAGAAATGAGGAGACCCAGTACTTC.

This clonotype was observed at least ten times. The rearrangement links TRBV6-2 or TRBV6-3 to TRBJ2-1; no reliable D call. There are 11 residues in the CDR3. CDR1 MNHEY and CDR2 SVGEGT come from the germline V gene. V was pared by 7 bases and J by 3 bases, with 4 bases between. The CDR3 sequence is CASTSYNEQFF. In DNA, the CDR3 is TGTGCCAGCACCAGCTACAATGAGCAGTTCTTC.

This clonotype has at least ten counts. The V call is TRBV7-8, the J call TRBJ2-3, with D possibly being TRBD2 (5 bases). In germline, CDR1 is SGHVS, CDR2 FQNEAQ. CDR3 length: 15 amino acids. V gave up 5 bases and J gave up 0 bases, with 12 bases separating them. The CDR3 region has the DNA TGTGCCAGCAGCCCATGGAGGACTAGCACAGATACGCAGTATTTT. Its protein is CASSPWRTSTDTQYF.

There are many counts of this clonotype. The rearrangement links TRBV29-1 to TRBJ1-3; D ambiguous. V lost 3 bases, J lost 0 bases, and 6 bases lay in between. The CDR3 contains 13 residues. CDR1 is SQVTM and CDR2 is ANQGSEA in the germline V gene. CDR3 coding DNA: TGCAGCGTTGAGAGCGGCTCTGGAAACACCATATATTTT. Residues: CSVESGSGNTIYF.

This clonotype was picked up many times. This rearrangement joins TRBV7-9 to TRBJ2-3; no reliable D call. The CDR3 extends over 13 amino acids. Trimming took 2 bases from V and 6 from J, leaving 9 bases between them. Germline loops: CDR1 SEHNR, CDR2 FQNEAQ (reference sequence). The chain's CDR3 is CASSLRSRDTQYF. The CDR3 DNA follows: TGTGCCAGCAGCTTAAGATCCAGGGATACGCAGTATTTT.

This clonotype was picked up many times. The V call is TRBV5-1, the J call TRBJ2-6; perhaps TRBD1 as D (5 bases). The CDR3 has 17 amino acids. The germline gives CDR1 SGHRS, CDR2 YFSETQ. V lost 0 bases and J lost 0, with 10 bases in between. The CDR3 DNA reads TGCGCCAGCAGCTTGGAGGTGGGGCCCTCTGGGGCCAACGTCCTGACTTTC. Translated: CASSLEVGPSGANVLTF.

This clonotype was counted between two and nine times. The chain uses TRBV6-8 and TRBJ2-7; D is perhaps TRBD2 (6 bases). The CDR3 has 15 amino acids. Trimming removed 2 bases at V and 0 bases at J, with 11 bases between. Germline V CDR1 and CDR2: MNHGY, SAAAGT. CDR3 nucleotide sequence: TGTGCCAGCAGTTACGATGGAGGGAGCTCCTACGAGCAGTACTTC. Protein sequence: CASSYDGGSSYEQYF.

Ten or more counts support this clonotype. The chain joins TRBV7-2 to TRBJ2-2, with TRBD2 as a possible D gene (5 bases). The V and J ends lost 6 bases and 2 bases respectively, with 16 bases between them. Germline V lookup: CDR1 SGHTA, CDR2 FQGNSA. The CDR3 contains 16 residues. The CDR3 nucleotides read TGTGCCAGCAGGCTCGCGTGGCCGGGAAACACCGGGGAGCTGTTTTTT. It specifies CASRLAWPGNTGELFF.

This clonotype was counted ten times or more. This chain links TRBV19 with TRBJ1-4; D unresolved. Per the germline V gene, CDR1 is LNHDA and CDR2 is SQIVND (reference sequence). V shed 6 bases and J shed 6 bases, with 17 bases lying between them. The CDR3 is made up of 15 amino acids. CDR3 nucleotide sequence: TGTGCCAGTAGCTTTACGGTGACCCGGGATGAAAAACTGTTTTTT. Its protein is CASSFTVTRDEKLFF.

This clonotype has just a few counts. The chain has TRBV9 and TRBJ2-3, with D unresolved. CDR1 and CDR2 (germline): SGDLS, YYNGEE. V was clipped by 0 bases and J by 1 base, with 18 bases between them. This CDR3 comprises 18 residues. In DNA, the CDR3 is TGTGCCAGCAGCGTAGCGCCTGCTGTGGCCTCCGGCACAGATACGCAGTATTTT. This translates into CASSVAPAVASGTDTQYF.

This clonotype was counted only a few times. A far larger clone is a single base away, which makes a read error likely. The V and J genes are TRBV9 and TRBJ2-1, with no clear D. This CDR3 comprises 17 residues. Trimming cost V 0 bases and J 10 bases, with 23 bases left between them. In germline, CDR1 is SGDLS, CDR2 YYNGEE. CDR3 DNA: TGTGCCAGCAGCGTAGATAGCCAGTACCGAAGCTCCTACGAGCAGTTCTTC. Its translation: CASSVDSQYRSSYEQFF.

The table lists this clonotype with many counts. The rearrangement uses TRBV20-1 and TRBJ2-1; 9 nucleotides agree with TRBD1. Germline V CDR1 and CDR2: DFQATT, SNEGSKA (reference sequence). The junction had 3 bases not matched to a gene; V was cut back by 6 bases and J by 0 bases. The CDR3 runs to 14 residues. The CDR3, as DNA: TGCAGTGCCGCGGACAGGGGCTCCTACAATGAGCAGTTCTTC. Protein sequence: CSAADRGSYNEQFF.

This clonotype was seen many times. The gene calls are TRBV12-3 or TRBV12-4 and TRBJ1-5; 9 bases are shared with TRBD1. The CDR3 extends over 13 amino acids. The V segment lost 5 bases and the J segment 7 bases; nucleotides outside the gene matches: 3. The CDR3 DNA sequence: TGTGCCAGCAGTCCGGACAGGGGACAGCCCCAGCATTTT. Its translation is CASSPDRGQPQHF.

This clonotype was observed at least ten times. V is TRBV7-2 and J is TRBJ2-1, with 11 bases fitting TRBD2. CDR3 length: 15 residues. Germline V gene sequence: CDR1 SGHTA, CDR2 FQGNSA. V shed 3 bases, J shed 8 bases, and the junction held 6 bases outside the gene matches. This CDR3 reads CASSFTSGGADEQFF. CDR3 sequence (DNA): TGTGCCAGCAGCTTCACTAGCGGGGGAGCCGATGAGCAGTTCTTC. Variable domain in full (rest from reference TRBV7-2 and TRBJ2-1): GAGVSQSPSNKVTEKGKDVELRCDPISGHTALYWYRQSLGQGLEFLIYFQGNSAPDKSGLPSDRFSAERTGGSVSTLTIQRTQQEDSAVYLCASSFTSGGADEQFFGPGTRLTVL.

This clonotype was counted ten times or more. The rearrangement links TRBV4-1 to TRBJ2-7; 9 bases match TRBD1. V lost 4 bases to trimming and J lost 2 bases; unmatched junction nucleotides: 6. The CDR3 is 15 amino acids. Germline lookup yields CDR1 MGHRA and CDR2 YSYEKL. The DNA for the CDR3 is TGCGCCAGCAGCCGCCCGGGACAGGGCCCCTACGAGCAGTACTTC. Protein sequence: CASSRPGQGPYEQYF.

This clonotype has a count of ten or more. J is TRBJ1-2 and V is TRBV6-1; TRBD1 might be the D (5 bases). The germline gives CDR1 MNHNS, CDR2 SASEGT. CDR3 length: 13 residues. Between the trimmed V and J ends, which lost 5 bases and 8 bases, there was a span of 15 bases. The CDR3, as DNA: TGTGCCAGCAGTCACCCAGGGCCGGGCGGCTACACCTTC. Protein: CASSHPGPGGYTF.

This clonotype was seen at least ten times. The chain carries TRBV7-2 and TRBJ2-7; the D is unclear. This CDR3 contains 13 residues. The germline gives CDR1 SGHTA, CDR2 FQGNSA. Trimming cost V 1 base and J 3 bases, with 7 bases left between them. Here the CDR3 reads CASSLVQNYEQYF. The CDR3, as DNA: TGTGCCAGCAGCTTAGTACAGAACTACGAGCAGTACTTC.

The chain joins TRBV5-8 to TRBJ1-5, with 8 bases that match TRBD1. Germline trimming cut 3 bases from V and 8 bases from J; bases unmatched to any gene: 7. This CDR3 is built from 14 residues. Per germline, CDR1 SGHTS and CDR2 YDEGEE. Written as DNA, the CDR3 is TGTGCCAGCAGCTCTTCAGGGGGCGCGGAGCCCCAGCATTTT. Translating gives CASSSSGGAEPQHF.

This clonotype was recorded many times. V is TRBV20-1 and J is TRBJ2-4; the D gene is possibly TRBD1 (5 bases). With 5 bases removed from V and 3 bases from J, the gap between germline ends came to 14 bases. This CDR3 has 14 amino acids. The germline V gene encodes CDR1 DFQATT and CDR2 SNEGSKA (reference sequence). CDR3 amino acids: CSAGVDSHKNIQYF. The CDR3 DNA sequence: TGCAGTGCTGGGGTTGACAGCCACAAAAACATTCAGTACTTC.

This clonotype was seen repeatedly, ten times or more. This chain joins TRBV29-1 and TRBJ2-4; no clear D gene. The CDR3 is made up of 13 amino acids. CDR1 SQVTM and CDR2 ANQGSEA come from the germline V gene. V shed 5 bases and J shed 0 bases, with 8 bases lying between them. The CDR3: CSVNNLAKNIQYF. The CDR3 DNA reads as TGCAGCGTTAATAATCTAGCCAAAAACATTCAGTACTTC.

This clonotype has ten or more counts. The chain uses TRBV12-3 or TRBV12-4 and TRBJ2-7, with TRBD1 as a possible D gene (5 bases). The CDR3 extends over 16 amino acids. Trimming shortened V by 0 bases and J by 6 bases, and 18 bases separated the two germline ends. The CDR3 loop reads CASSLAQGPLRVEQYF. Written as DNA, the CDR3 is TGTGCCAGCAGTTTAGCCCAGGGTCCCCTAAGGGTCGAGCAGTACTTC.

This clonotype was counted ten times or more. The chain combines TRBV28 with TRBJ2-7, with TRBD1 matching over 9 bases. This CDR3 has 15 amino acids. Germline assignment: CDR1 MDHEN and CDR2 SYDVKM. J gave up 5 bases and V 2 bases, and 7 bases lay outside the gene matches. DNA of the CDR3: TGTGCCAGCAGTTTAACCGGGACAGGGCAGCACGAGCAGTACTTC. It is translated as CASSLTGTGQHEQYF.

Ten or more counts support this clonotype. The rearrangement uses TRBV29-1 and TRBJ2-3, with TRBD2 as a possible D gene (6 bases). V gave up 6 bases and J gave up 4 bases, with 11 bases separating them. Looked up from germline, CDR1 is SQVTM and CDR2 is ANQGSEA. This CDR3 spans 12 amino acids. This CDR3 is CSVPWGADTQYF. CDR3 DNA sequence: TGCAGCGTCCCGTGGGGGGCAGATACGCAGTATTTT.

This clonotype appeared many times. This chain connects TRBV29-1 to TRBJ2-2; D uncertain. With 3 bases removed from V and 1 base from J, the gap between germline ends came to 9 bases. This CDR3 spans 14 amino acids. Germline V gene lookup returns CDR1 SQVTM and CDR2 ANQGSEA. The chain's CDR3 is CSVEGRRNTGELFF. CDR3 nucleotide sequence: TGCAGCGTTGAGGGCAGACGGAACACCGGGGAGCTGTTTTTT.

This clonotype was observed many times. V is TRBV9 and J is TRBJ2-7; 9 bases are shared with TRBD2. The length of the CDR3 is 15 residues. With 2 bases clipped from V and 0 bases from J, the junction kept 3 bases outside the gene matches. In germline, CDR1 is SGDLS, CDR2 YYNGEE. The CDR3 is CASSVTSGPSYEQYF. The CDR3 DNA reads TGTGCCAGCAGCGTTACTAGCGGGCCCTCCTACGAGCAGTACTTC.

This clonotype has at least ten counts. The chain recombines TRBV4-3 with TRBJ2-1, with 14 nucleotides matching TRBD2. The J segment lost 5 bases and the V segment lost 1 base, leaving 16 bases of the junction unmatched. The CDR3 sequence is 21 residues long. Germline-derived CDR1 and CDR2 are LGHNA and YSLEER. CDR3 in DNA: TGCGCCAGCAGCCAAGCGCTCCTTATCTCGGGACTAGCGGGAGTAGACAATGAGCAGTTCTTC. It is translated as CASSQALLISGLAGVDNEQFF.

This clonotype was counted at least ten times. The rearrangement links TRBV29-1 to TRBJ1-2; TRBD1 might be the D (6 bases). V lost 5 bases, J lost 6 bases, and 13 bases lay in between. Germline CDR1 SQVTM, CDR2 ANQGSEA. The CDR3 sequence is 12 residues long. In DNA form, the CDR3 reads TGCAGCGTTACAGACAGGTATCATGGCTACACCTTC. As protein: CSVTDRYHGYTF.

This clonotype was detected ten times or more. This rearrangement joins TRBV27 to TRBJ2-3; D is ambiguous. This CDR3 comprises 15 residues. Trimming pared 6 bases from V and 1 base from J, leaving 14 bases between. Germline V lookup: CDR1 MNHEY, CDR2 SMNVEV (reference sequence). CDR3 protein: CASRPPWRGTDTQYF. As DNA, the CDR3 is TGTGCCAGCAGGCCCCCGTGGAGAGGCACAGATACGCAGTATTTT.

The sample holds many counts of this clonotype. This chain links TRBV3-1 with TRBJ1-3; no clear D gene. V lost 2 bases and J 4 bases, leaving 6 bases between the germline ends. The CDR3 contains 13 residues. CDR1 is LGHDT, CDR2 YNNKEL, per germline (reference sequence). The CDR3 sequence: CASSQPGGNTIYF. The CDR3 DNA reads as TGTGCCAGCAGCCAACCTGGAGGAAACACCATATATTTT.